This TCR beta chain was recovered during a study of OX40 agonist ivuxolimab in advanced cancers. About the study: Males comprised around four fifths of the group, whose mean age was about 62 years (range roughly 23 to 80).

V was pared by 0 bases and J by 0 bases, with 15 bases between. The CDR3 extends over 17 amino acids. Germline values: CDR1 ENHRY, CDR2 SYGVKD. Profiling relied on immunoSEQ multiplex PCR, and the TCRdb table lists in-frame clones only, not all of them. The repertoire consists of 60,000 or so clones, with 84% occurring once and the leading ten covering around 4.5%. The clonotype was recovered from an adult with an advanced solid tumor such as melanoma, head and neck, liver or kidney cancer. This sample comprised CD4+ or CD8+ T cells sorted from blood, obtained in a trial of the OX40 agonist ivuxolimab. The V and J genes are TRBV10-3 and TRBJ2-7, with D perhaps matching TRBD1 or TRBD2 (5 bases each). Here the CDR3 reads CAISESRGLGHSYEQYF. In nucleotides, the CDR3 is TGTGCCATCAGTGAGTCGAGGGGTTTGGGGCACTCCTACGAGCAGTACTTC.